This passage covers 7 T cell receptor beta chains from one sample sequenced in a study of blood T cells in healthy people across ages. It was with a sample-barcoded 5' primer and a J-beta primer mix that a second PCR of roughly 6 to 11 cycles was run. TCRdb reanalysed the 5' RACE reads using MiXCR and keeps one entry per CDR3 protein. The table includes approximately 2,000,000 distinct CDR3 sequences, 35% to 50% detected once. The sequencing input was blood. The receptors stem from a human donor in good health.

A remark on this clonotype: At one end, the junction sequence differs from germline, possibly due to a read error. The genes are TRBV7-9 and TRBJ2-1; a possible D gene is TRBD2 (5 bases). The CDR3 extends over 14 amino acids. Germline V CDR1 and CDR2: SEHNR, FQNEAQ (reference sequence). This CDR3 is CTSSLAWSYNEQFF. In DNA, the CDR3 is TGTACCAGCAGCTTAGCGTGGTCCTACAATGAGCAGTTCTTC.

The chain has TRBV7-2 and TRBJ1-2; the match to TRBD1 covers 10 bases. Germline CDR1 and CDR2: SGHTA and FQGNSA. The CDR3 contains 17 residues. V shed 2 bases and J 6 bases; nucleotides not matched to a gene: 12. In DNA form, the CDR3 reads TGTGCCAGCAGCTTAAGGTCATTCGTAGGGACAGGGGATGGCTACACCTTC. Its protein is CASSLRSFVGTGDGYTF.

This sequence joins TRBV3-1 and TRBJ2-1, with TRBD2 matching 11 bases. The CDR3 totals 13 residues. V shed 4 bases and J 8 bases; nucleotides not matched to a gene: 1. The germline V gene encodes CDR1 LGHDT and CDR2 YNNKEL (reference sequence). This chain's CDR3 is CASSPGLADEQFF. The CDR3 DNA is TGTGCCAGCAGCCCGGGACTAGCGGATGAGCAGTTCTTC.

V gene TRBV7-2 combines with J gene TRBJ2-5; D not resolved. The CDR3 totals 13 residues. V lost 8 bases and J lost 5, with 15 bases in between. Germline-derived CDR1 and CDR2 are SGHTA and FQGNSA. CDR3 in DNA: TGTGCCAGCGCTGGGCGACTTAGGGAGACCCAGTACTTC. This sequence encodes CASAGRLRETQYF.

This chain links TRBV3-1 with TRBJ2-3; tentatively, D is TRBD1 (6 bases). The CDR3 spans 15 residues. From germline, CDR1 is LGHDT and CDR2 YNNKEL (reference sequence). The V and J ends lost 1 base and 2 bases respectively, with 10 bases between them. CDR3 amino acids: CASSQARGSTDTQYF. CDR3 bases: TGTGCCAGCAGCCAAGCGAGGGGGTCCACAGATACGCAGTATTTT.

The rearrangement joins TRBV7-9 to TRBJ1-5, with D hard to call. Germline values: CDR1 SEHNR, CDR2 FQNEAQ (reference sequence). V was cut by 5 bases and J by 6 bases, with 14 bases left in between. The CDR3 sequence is 14 residues long. The CDR3 DNA reads TGTGCCAGCAGCCCCCAAAGCGCGGGTCAGCCCCAGCATTTT. This sequence encodes CASSPQSAGQPQHF.

The rearrangement joins TRBV29-1 to TRBJ2-1, with a weak D call TRBD2 (7 bases). From germline, CDR1 is SQVTM and CDR2 ANQGSEA. V was clipped by 5 bases and J by 7 bases, with 15 bases between them. The CDR3 loop spans 13 amino acids. CDR3: CSVRGGAGNEQFF. CDR3 sequence (DNA): TGCAGCGTTAGGGGGGGGGCAGGGAATGAGCAGTTCTTC.